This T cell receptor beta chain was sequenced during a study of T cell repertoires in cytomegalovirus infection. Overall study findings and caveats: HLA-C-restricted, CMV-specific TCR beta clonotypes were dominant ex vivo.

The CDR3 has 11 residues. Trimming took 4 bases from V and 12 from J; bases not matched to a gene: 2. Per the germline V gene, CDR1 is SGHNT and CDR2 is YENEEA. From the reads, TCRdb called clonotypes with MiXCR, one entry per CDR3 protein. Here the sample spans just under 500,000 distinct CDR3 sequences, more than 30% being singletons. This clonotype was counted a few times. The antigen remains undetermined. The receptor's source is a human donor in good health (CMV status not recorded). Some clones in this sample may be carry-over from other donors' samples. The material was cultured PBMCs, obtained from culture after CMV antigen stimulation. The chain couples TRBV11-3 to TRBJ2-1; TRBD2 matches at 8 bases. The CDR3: CASSYGGGQFF. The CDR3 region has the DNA TGTGCCAGCAGCTACGGGGGGGGGCAGTTCTTC.